This TCR beta chain came from a study of T cell repertoires in cytomegalovirus infection. Study-level results: HLA-C-restricted TCR beta clonotypes specific for CMV led the ex vivo response.

This clonotype has at least ten counts. What it binds is not known. The CDR3 totals 17 residues. Germline trimming cut 1 base from V and 0 bases from J; bases unmatched to any gene: 3. Germline CDR1 reads SGHRS; CDR2 reads YFSETQ. Each CDR3 protein is one row after TCRdb ran MiXCR on the reads. The sample lists 300,000 or so distinct CDR3 sequences, around 9.6% occurring once. The source is a human donor in good health (CMV status not recorded). Some clones in this sample may be carry-over from other donors' samples. This chain uses TRBV5-1 with TRBJ2-1; 11 bases line up with TRBD2. The sample consisted of PBMCs. This chain's CDR3 is CASSLFSGGASYNEQFF. CDR3 nucleotides: TGCGCCAGCAGCTTGTTTAGCGGGGGGGCCTCCTACAATGAGCAGTTCTTC.